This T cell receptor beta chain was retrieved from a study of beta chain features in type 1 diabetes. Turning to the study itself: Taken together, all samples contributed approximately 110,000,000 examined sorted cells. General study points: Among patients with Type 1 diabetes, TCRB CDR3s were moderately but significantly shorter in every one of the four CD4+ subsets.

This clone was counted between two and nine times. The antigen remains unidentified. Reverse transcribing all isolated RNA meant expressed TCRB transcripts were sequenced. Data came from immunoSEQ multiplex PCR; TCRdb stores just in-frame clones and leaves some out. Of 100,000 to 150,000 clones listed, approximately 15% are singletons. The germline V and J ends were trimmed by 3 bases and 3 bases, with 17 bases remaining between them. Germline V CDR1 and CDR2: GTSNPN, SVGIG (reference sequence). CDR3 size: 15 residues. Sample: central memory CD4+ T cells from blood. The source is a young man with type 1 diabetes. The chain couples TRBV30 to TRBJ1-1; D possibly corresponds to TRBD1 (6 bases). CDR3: CAWRDNHREYTEAFF. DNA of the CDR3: TGTGCCTGGAGAGACAATCACAGGGAGTACACTGAAGCTTTCTTT.